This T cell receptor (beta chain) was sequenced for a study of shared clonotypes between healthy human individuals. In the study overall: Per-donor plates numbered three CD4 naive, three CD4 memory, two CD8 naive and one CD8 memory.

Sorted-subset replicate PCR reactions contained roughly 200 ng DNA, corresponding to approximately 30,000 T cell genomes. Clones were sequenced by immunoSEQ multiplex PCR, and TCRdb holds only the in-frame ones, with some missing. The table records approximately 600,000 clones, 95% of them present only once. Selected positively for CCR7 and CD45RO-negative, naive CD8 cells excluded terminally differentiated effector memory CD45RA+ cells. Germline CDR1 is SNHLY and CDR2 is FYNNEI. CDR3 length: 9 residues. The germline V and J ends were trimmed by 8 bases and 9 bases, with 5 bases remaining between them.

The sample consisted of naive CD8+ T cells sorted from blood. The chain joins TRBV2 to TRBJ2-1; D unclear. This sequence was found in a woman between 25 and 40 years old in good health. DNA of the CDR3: TGTGCCAGCGGTTCTGAGCAGTTCTTC. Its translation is CASGSEQFF. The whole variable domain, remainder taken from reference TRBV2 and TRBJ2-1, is EPEVTQTPSHQVTQMGQEVILRCVPISNHLYFYWYRQILGQKVEFLVSFYNNEISEKSEIFDDQFSVERPDGSNFTLKIRSTKLEDSAMYFCASGSEQFFGPGTRLTVL.